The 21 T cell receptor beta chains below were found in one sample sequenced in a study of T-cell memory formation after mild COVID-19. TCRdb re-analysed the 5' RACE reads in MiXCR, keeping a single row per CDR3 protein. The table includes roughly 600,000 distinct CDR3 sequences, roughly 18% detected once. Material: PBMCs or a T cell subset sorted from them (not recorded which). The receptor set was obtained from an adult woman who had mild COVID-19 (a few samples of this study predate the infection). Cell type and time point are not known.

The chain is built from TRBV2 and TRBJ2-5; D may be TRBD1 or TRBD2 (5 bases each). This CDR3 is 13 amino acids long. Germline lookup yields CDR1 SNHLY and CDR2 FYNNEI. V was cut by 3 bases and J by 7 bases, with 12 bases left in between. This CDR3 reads CASSDGAAGTQYF. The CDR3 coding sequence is TGTGCCAGCAGTGACGGGGCGGCGGGGACCCAGTACTTC.

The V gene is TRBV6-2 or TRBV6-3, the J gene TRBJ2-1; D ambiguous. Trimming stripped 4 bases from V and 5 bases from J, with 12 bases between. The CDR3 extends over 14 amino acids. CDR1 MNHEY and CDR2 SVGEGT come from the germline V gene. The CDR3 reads CASSSPGAHNEQFF. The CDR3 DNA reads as TGTGCCAGCAGTTCGCCTGGCGCCCACAATGAGCAGTTCTTC.

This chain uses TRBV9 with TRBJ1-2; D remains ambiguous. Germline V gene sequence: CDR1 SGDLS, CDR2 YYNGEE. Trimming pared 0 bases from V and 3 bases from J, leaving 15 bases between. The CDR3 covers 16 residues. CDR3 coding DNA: TGTGCCAGCAGCGTAGACCAGTTCCCCCCTGACTATGGCTACACCTTC. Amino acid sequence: CASSVDQFPPDYGYTF. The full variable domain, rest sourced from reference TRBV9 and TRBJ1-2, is DSGVTQTPKHLITATGQRVTLRCSPRSGDLSVYWYQQSLDQGLQFLIQYYNGEERAKGNILERFSAQQFPDLHSELNLSSLELGDSALYFCASSVDQFPPDYGYTFGSGTRLTVV.

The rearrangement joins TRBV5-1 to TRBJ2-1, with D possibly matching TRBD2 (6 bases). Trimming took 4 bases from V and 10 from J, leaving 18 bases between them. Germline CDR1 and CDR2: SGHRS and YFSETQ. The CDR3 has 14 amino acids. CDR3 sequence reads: CASSPGGAGSEQFF. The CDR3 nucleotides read TGCGCCAGCAGCCCAGGAGGGGCGGGGAGCGAGCAGTTCTTC.

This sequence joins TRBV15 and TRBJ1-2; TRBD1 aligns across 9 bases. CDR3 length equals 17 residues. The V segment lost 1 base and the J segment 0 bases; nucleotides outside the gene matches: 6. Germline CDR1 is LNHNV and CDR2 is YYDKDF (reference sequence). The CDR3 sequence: CATSRGLDRGANYGYTF. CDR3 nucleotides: TGTGCCACCAGCAGAGGCCTGGACAGGGGAGCTAACTATGGCTACACCTTC.

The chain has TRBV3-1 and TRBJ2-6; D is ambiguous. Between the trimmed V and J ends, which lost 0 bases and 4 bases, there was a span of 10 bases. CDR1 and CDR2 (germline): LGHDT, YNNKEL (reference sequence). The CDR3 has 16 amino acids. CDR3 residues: CASSQERLVGANVLTF. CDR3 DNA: TGTGCCAGCAGCCAAGAGCGGCTAGTAGGGGCCAACGTCCTGACTTTC. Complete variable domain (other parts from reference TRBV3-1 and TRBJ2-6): DTAVSQTPKYLVTQMGNDKSIKCEQNLGHDTMYWYKQDSKKFLKIMFSYNNKELIINETVPNRFSPKSPDKAHLNLHINSLELGDSAVYFCASSQERLVGANVLTFGAGSRLTVL.

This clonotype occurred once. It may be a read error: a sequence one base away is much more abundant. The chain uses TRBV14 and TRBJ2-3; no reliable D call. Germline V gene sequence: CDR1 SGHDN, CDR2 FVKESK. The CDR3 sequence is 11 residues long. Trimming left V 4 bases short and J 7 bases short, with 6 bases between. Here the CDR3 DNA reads TGTGCCAGCAGCCTGGGGAATACGCAGTATTTT. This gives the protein CASSLGNTQYF.

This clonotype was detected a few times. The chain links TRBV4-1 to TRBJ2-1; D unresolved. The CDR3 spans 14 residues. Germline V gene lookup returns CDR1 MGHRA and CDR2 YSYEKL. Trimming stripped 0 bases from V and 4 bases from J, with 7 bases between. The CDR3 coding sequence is TGCGCCAGCAGCCAAGAAAACGGATACAATGAGCAGTTCTTC. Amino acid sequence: CASSQENGYNEQFF.

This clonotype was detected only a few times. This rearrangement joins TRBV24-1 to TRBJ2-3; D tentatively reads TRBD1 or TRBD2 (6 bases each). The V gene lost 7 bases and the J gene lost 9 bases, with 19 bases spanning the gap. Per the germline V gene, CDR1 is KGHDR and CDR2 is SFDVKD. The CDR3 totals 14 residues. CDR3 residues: CATSPPGAARTQYF. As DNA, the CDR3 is TGTGCCACCAGCCCTCCGGGGGCCGCACGCACGCAGTATTTT.

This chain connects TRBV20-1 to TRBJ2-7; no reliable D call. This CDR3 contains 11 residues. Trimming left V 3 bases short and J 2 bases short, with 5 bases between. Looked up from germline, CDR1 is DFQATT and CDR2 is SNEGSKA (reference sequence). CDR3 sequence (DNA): TGCAGTGCTAGTTCGCCCTACGAGCAGTACTTC. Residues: CSASSPYEQYF.

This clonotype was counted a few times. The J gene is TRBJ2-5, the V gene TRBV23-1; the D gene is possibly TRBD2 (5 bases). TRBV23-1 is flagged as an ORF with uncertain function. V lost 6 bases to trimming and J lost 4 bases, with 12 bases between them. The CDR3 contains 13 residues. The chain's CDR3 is CASSKEVPETQYF. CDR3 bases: TGCGCCAGCAGCAAGGAGGTCCCAGAGACCCAGTACTTC.

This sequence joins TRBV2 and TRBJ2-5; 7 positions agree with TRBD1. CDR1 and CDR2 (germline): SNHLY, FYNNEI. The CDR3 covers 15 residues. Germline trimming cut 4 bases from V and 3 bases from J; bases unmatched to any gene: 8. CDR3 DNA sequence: TGTGCCAGCAGTGTTTCAGGGGGAACCAAAGAGACCCAGTACTTC. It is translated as CASSVSGGTKETQYF.

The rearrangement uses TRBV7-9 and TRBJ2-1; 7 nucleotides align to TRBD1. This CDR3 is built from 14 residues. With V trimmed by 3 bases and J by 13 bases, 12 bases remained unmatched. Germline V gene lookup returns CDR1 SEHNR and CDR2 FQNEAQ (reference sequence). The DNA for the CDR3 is TGTGCCAGCAGCTTCGGGGACAGTCAGAGGCCTCAGTTCTTC. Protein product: CASSFGDSQRPQFF.

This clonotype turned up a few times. The CDR3 nucleotides read TGTGCCAGCTCACCTGGACAGGCAACGGATGAAAAACTGTTTTTT. Translating gives CASSPGQATDEKLFF. The chain employs TRBV18 and TRBJ1-4; TRBD1 matches 7 bases. Losses at the gene ends were 3 bases for V and 6 bases for J; bases not matched to a gene: 7. CDR1 is KGHSH, CDR2 LQKENI, per germline. The CDR3 spans 15 residues.

CDR3 sequence reads: CASSFPQGSNYGYTF. Here the CDR3 DNA reads TGTGCCAGCAGCTTTCCCCAGGGTTCTAACTATGGCTACACCTTC. V and J are TRBV7-9 and TRBJ1-2, with D possibly matching TRBD1 (5 bases). The CDR3 extends over 15 amino acids. Germline-derived CDR1 and CDR2 are SEHNR and FQNEAQ (reference sequence). Trimming removed 3 bases from V and 0 bases from J, with 11 bases in between.

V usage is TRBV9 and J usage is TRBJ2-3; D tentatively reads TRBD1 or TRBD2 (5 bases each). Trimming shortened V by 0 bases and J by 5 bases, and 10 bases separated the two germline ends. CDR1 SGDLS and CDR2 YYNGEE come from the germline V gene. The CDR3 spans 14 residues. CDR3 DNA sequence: TGTGCCAGCAGCGTAGGGGGGACGGGAGATACGCAGTATTTT. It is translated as CASSVGGTGDTQYF.

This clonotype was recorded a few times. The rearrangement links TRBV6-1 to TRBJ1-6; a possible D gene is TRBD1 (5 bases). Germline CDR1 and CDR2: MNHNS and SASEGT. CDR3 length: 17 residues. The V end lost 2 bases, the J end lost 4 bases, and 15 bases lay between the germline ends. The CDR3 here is CASSERLRGDYNSPLHF. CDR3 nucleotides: TGTGCCAGCAGTGAACGGTTGCGGGGGGATTATAATTCACCCCTCCACTTT.

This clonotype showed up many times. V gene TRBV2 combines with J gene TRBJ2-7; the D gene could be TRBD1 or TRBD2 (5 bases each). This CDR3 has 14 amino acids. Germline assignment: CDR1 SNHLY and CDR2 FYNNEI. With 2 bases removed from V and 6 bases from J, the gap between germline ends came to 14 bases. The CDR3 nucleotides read TGTGCCAGCAGTGAAATCGGGACGCCCCTCGAGCAGTACTTC. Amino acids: CASSEIGTPLEQYF.

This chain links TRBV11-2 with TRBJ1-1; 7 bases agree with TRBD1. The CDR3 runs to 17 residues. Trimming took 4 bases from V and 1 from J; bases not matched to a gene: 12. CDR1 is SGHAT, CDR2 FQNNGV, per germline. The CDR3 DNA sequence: TGTGCCAGCAGCTCCCCAGGGGGTACGGCAAGGAACACTGAAGCTTTCTTT. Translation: CASSSPGGTARNTEAFF. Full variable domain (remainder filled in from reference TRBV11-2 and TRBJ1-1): EAGVAQSPRYKIIEKRQSVAFWCNPISGHATLYWYQQILGQGPKLLIQFQNNGVVDDSQLPKDRFSAERLKGVDSTLKIQPAKLEDSAVYLCASSSPGGTARNTEAFFGQGTRLTVV.

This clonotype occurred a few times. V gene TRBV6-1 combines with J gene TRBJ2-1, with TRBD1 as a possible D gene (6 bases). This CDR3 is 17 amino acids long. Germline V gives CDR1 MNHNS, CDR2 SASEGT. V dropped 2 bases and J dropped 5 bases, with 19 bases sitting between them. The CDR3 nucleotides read TGTGCCAGCAGTGAACGGGACACTAGGGGCCCAGACAATGAGCAGTTCTTC. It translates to CASSERDTRGPDNEQFF.

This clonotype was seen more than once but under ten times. CDR3 sequence reads: CASGPRDRAYEQYF. DNA for the CDR3: TGTGCCAGCGGGCCCCGGGACAGGGCTTACGAGCAGTACTTC. This sequence joins TRBV12-3 or TRBV12-4 and TRBJ2-7, with TRBD1 matching over 9 bases. This CDR3 has 14 amino acids. V lost 8 bases, J lost 4 bases, and 9 bases stayed unmatched.